Listed below are T cell receptor beta chains from one sample, sequenced in a study of blood T cells in healthy people across ages. MiXCR was run by TCRdb on the 5' RACE reads, yielding one entry per CDR3 protein. The repertoire consists of 650,000 to 800,000 distinct CDR3 sequences, with under 45% occurring once and the leading ten covering about a fifth. The sample was blood. The receptors derive from a man aged 60 to 75 in good health. Each CDR3 is given with its conserved first and last residue. The order of the fields is clone size, D gene, V gene, J gene, CDR3 protein, CDR3 DNA. The D gene is left open where the match is weak. Clone size is not always given. Where it is, it says once, few, many or a class for expanded clones.

few,-,TRBV20-1,TRBJ1-5,CSAVGISNQPQHF,TGCAGTGCTGTCGGGATAAGCAATCAGCCCCAGCATTTT
few,-,TRBV9,TRBJ2-2,CASSITETGELFF,TGTGCCAGCAGCATAACAGAGACCGGGGAGCTGTTTTTT
few,-,TRBV10-3,TRBJ2-1,CAISESRGGEQFF,TGTGCCATCAGTGAGTCAAGAGGGGGTGAGCAGTTCTTC
many,TRBD2,TRBV27,TRBJ2-5,CASTQDGTSRETQYF,TGTGCCAGCACCCAAGACGGGACTAGCAGGGAGACCCAGTACTTC
-,-,TRBV28,TRBJ2-5,CAGSHRPEETQYF,TGTGCCGGCAGTCATAGGCCGGAAGAGACCCAGTACTTC
-,-,TRBV7-3,TRBJ2-6,CASSLSGLGANVLTF,TGTGCCAGCAGCTTAAGCGGGCTTGGGGCCAACGTCCTGACTTTC
few,TRBD2,TRBV2,TRBJ2-3,CASRALGLVADTQYF,TGTGCCAGCAGAGCACTCGGACTAGTCGCAGATACGCAGTATTTT
-,TRBD1,TRBV6-5,TRBJ2-1,CASSLNRGEQFF,TGTGCCAGCAGCCTGAACAGGGGTGAGCAGTTCTTC
-,-,TRBV9,TRBJ1-2,CASSVAAGMNYRYGYTF,TGTGCCAGCAGCGTAGCCGCAGGCATGAACTACCGGTATGGCTACACCTTC
-,TRBD1,TRBV18,TRBJ1-1,CASSRDRRNTEAFF,TGTGCCAGCTCGCGGGACAGGAGAAACACTGAAGCTTTCTTT
-,-,TRBV10-3,TRBJ2-1,CAISLGGPRNEQFF,TGTGCCATCAGTTTGGGGGGGCCTCGCAATGAGCAGTTCTTC
-,-,TRBV27,TRBJ2-7,CASRMGLYPYEQYF,TGTGCCAGCAGGATGGGACTTTATCCATACGAGCAGTACTTC
few,-,TRBV5-1,TRBJ1-1,CASSTMEGTEAFF,TGCGCCAGCAGCACAATGGAGGGAACTGAAGCTTTCTTT
-,TRBD1,TRBV20-1,TRBJ1-2,CSAIAGTGGTNYGYTF,TGCAGTGCAATCGCCGGGACAGGGGGCACTAACTATGGCTACACCTTC
-,-,TRBV9,TRBJ2-7,CASSSGTGSLSSYNEQYF,TGTGCCAGCAGCTCAGGAACGGGTTCATTATCCTCCTACAATGAGCAGTACTTC
-,TRBD2,TRBV20-1,TRBJ2-3,CSARVASGGDAQYF,TGCAGTGCTAGAGTCGCTAGCGGGGGCGATGCGCAGTATTTT
-,-,TRBV4-1,TRBJ2-1,CASSQLTLERRLSYNEQFF,TGCGCCAGCAGCCAACTAACCCTTGAGCGGAGGCTCTCCTACAATGAGCAGTTCTTC
few,-,TRBV9,TRBJ2-3,CASSVGGSHITQYF,TGTGCCAGCAGCGTAGGTGGTTCACACATCACGCAGTATTTT
-,TRBD2,TRBV7-2,TRBJ2-3,CASSLLAGVNTDTQYF,TGTGCCAGCAGCCTTTTAGCGGGGGTTAACACAGATACGCAGTATTTT
-,-,TRBV5-1,TRBJ2-5,CASSLGASFDEQYF,TGCGCCAGCAGCTTGGGGGCTAGCTTTGATGAGCAGTACTTC
few,-,TRBV5-4,TRBJ2-3,CASSLAIIRPLSTDTQYF,TGTGCCAGCAGCTTGGCGATAATAAGGCCATTAAGCACAGATACGCAGTATTTT
-,-,TRBV5-1,TRBJ2-1,CASSLSMVSYNEQFF,TGCGCCAGCAGCTTATCGATGGTTTCCTACAATGAGCAGTTCTTC
once,-,TRBV12-5,TRBJ2-3,CASGSLTTGTDTQYF,TGTGCTAGTGGTTCCCTGACCACCGGGACAGATACGCAGTATTTT
-,-,TRBV7-6,TRBJ2-3,CASSLALRPGGDTQYF,TGTGCCAGCAGCTTAGCGCTTCGCCCGGGTGGGGATACGCAGTATTTT
-,-,TRBV7-2,TRBJ2-1,CASSPSGPYYNEQFF,TGTGCCAGCAGCCCCAGCGGACCTTACTACAATGAGCAGTTCTTC
few,-,TRBV9,TRBJ2-6,CASSVVPGKAGANVLTF,TGTGCCAGCAGCGTAGTTCCGGGGAAGGCTGGGGCCAACGTCCTGACTTTC
many,TRBD2,TRBV7-2,TRBJ2-1,CASSLTSGVNEQFF,TGTGCCAGCAGCCTCACTAGCGGGGTCAATGAGCAGTTCTTC
many,-,TRBV7-9,TRBJ2-1,CASSTQGGPYNEQFF,TGTGCCAGCAGCACGCAGGGTGGCCCCTACAATGAGCAGTTCTTC
-,-,TRBV24-1,TRBJ2-1,CATSELGINNEQFF,TGTGCCACCAGTGAGTTAGGAATCAACAATGAGCAGTTCTTC
-,-,TRBV25-1,TRBJ1-4,CASSTPQFSTNEKLFF,TGTGCCAGCAGTACCCCGCAGTTCTCAACTAATGAAAAACTGTTTTTT
many,-,TRBV7-8,TRBJ2-2,CASSRVHVGVSTGELFF,TGTGCCAGCAGTCGAGTCCATGTGGGGGTCAGCACCGGGGAGCTGTTTTTT
-,TRBD1,TRBV11-3,TRBJ1-1,CASSLTPDRGPEAFF,TGTGCCAGCAGCCTCACCCCGGACAGGGGTCCTGAAGCTTTCTTT
once,-,TRBV5-1,TRBJ2-1,CASSTASAVNEQFF,TGCGCCAGCAGCACCGCGTCGGCTGTCAATGAGCAGTTCTTC
many,-,TRBV15,TRBJ2-7,CATSRVQDTYEQYF,TGTGCCACCAGCAGAGTCCAGGACACGTACGAGCAGTACTTC
-,-,TRBV12-3/TRBV12-4,TRBJ2-3,CASNAGTDTQYF,TGTGCCAGCAACGCGGGGACAGATACGCAGTATTTT
-,-,TRBV20-1,TRBJ1-6,CSAAGVGYNSPLHF,TGCAGTGCGGCAGGGGTAGGATATAATTCACCCCTCCACTTT
-,-,TRBV7-2,TRBJ1-2,CASNRGEFNYGYTF,TGTGCCAGCAACCGTGGGGAGTTTAACTATGGCTACACCTTC
-,-,TRBV6-5,TRBJ2-1,CASSYLTSSYNEQFF,TGTGCCAGCAGTTACCTTACGAGCTCCTACAATGAGCAGTTCTTC
few,-,TRBV6-1,TRBJ2-5,CASSSTTPRSQQYF,TGTGCCAGCTCTTCGACGACTCCTCGGTCCCAGCAGTACTTC
-,-,TRBV3-1,TRBJ2-5,CTSSPSEFRETQYF,TGTACCAGCAGCCCCTCCGAGTTCCGAGAGACTCAGTACTTC
few,TRBD1,TRBV28,TRBJ1-4,CATRQGADEKLFF,TGTGCCACCCGACAGGGGGCCGACGAAAAACTGTTTTTT
-,-,TRBV9,TRBJ1-5,CASSVSTGNQPQHF,TGTGCCAGCAGCGTTTCAACAGGAAATCAGCCCCAGCATTTT
few,-,TRBV7-2,TRBJ2-5,CASSSSYQETQYF,TGTGCCAGCAGCTCTAGTTACCAAGAGACCCAGTACTTC
-,TRBD1,TRBV5-1,TRBJ1-6,CASSLGQGGNSPLHF,TGCGCCAGCAGCTTGGGACAGGGTGGTAATTCACCCCTCCACTTT
-,-,TRBV5-1,TRBJ2-3,CASTSDSLGTDTQYF,TGCGCCAGCACCTCAGACAGCCTAGGCACAGATACGCAGTATTTT
-,-,TRBV19,TRBJ1-2,CASSIDSNGYTF,TGTGCCAGTAGTATCGACAGCAATGGCTACACCTTC
-,-,TRBV24-1,TRBJ2-7,CAVGEEYEQYF,TGTGCCGTAGGTGAGGAATACGAGCAGTACTTC
-,TRBD1,TRBV15,TRBJ1-6,CATSTPGRTGGSPLHF,TGTGCCACCAGCACACCCGGGAGGACAGGCGGCTCACCCCTCCACTTT
-,-,TRBV4-1,TRBJ2-2,CASSQDPQAAGELFF,TGCGCCAGCAGCCAAGATCCTCAGGCGGCCGGGGAGCTGTTTTTT
-,-,TRBV20-1,TRBJ2-7,CSASPPRGFDEQYF,TGCAGTGCTAGTCCGCCTAGAGGGTTCGACGAGCAGTACTTC
-,TRBD1,TRBV9,TRBJ1-2,CASGPDRGTYGYTF,TGTGCCAGCGGCCCGGACAGGGGTACCTATGGCTACACCTTC
few,-,TRBV20-1,TRBJ1-5,CSARRTNGNQPQHF,TGCAGTGCTAGAAGGACGAACGGCAATCAGCCCCAGCATTTT
-,-,TRBV12-3/TRBV12-4,TRBJ1-2,CARSFGGLGYTF,TGTGCCCGCAGTTTTGGGGGCCTGGGCTACACCTTC
-,-,TRBV15,TRBJ1-4,CATSRDSRSEKLFF,TGTGCCACCAGCAGAGATTCCAGGAGTGAAAAACTGTTTTTT